The clone carrying this TCR beta chain occurred a few times. Its antigen is unidentified. CDR1 and CDR2 (germline): LGHDT, YNNKEL (reference sequence). The CDR3 runs to 19 residues. The V end was cut by 5 bases, the J end by 1 base, with 26 bases between. This sample is drawn from a study of CD8 T cells in ankylosing spondylitis. Whole-study findings and limits: Clones linked with disease were CD8+ and fairly uncommon in the peripheral blood. Among TCR beta sequences, a motif of 7 to 9 highly homologous variants appeared characteristic of ankylosing spondylitis blood.

TCRdb ran MiXCR on the 5' RACE reads and lists one entry per CDR3 protein. In the table there are 700,000 to 850,000 distinct CDR3 sequences, about 11% of which are singletons. The source of this sequence is a male donor with ankylosing spondylitis. The chain employs TRBV3-1 and TRBJ2-5; the D gene is possibly TRBD1 (6 bases). Sequenced: blood, either unsorted or a sorted T cell fraction (not recorded which). The CDR3 coding sequence is TGTGCCAGCAGCGTCCGATCCTTTACCGGGACATCCATCCAAGAGACCCAGTACTTC. Translating it yields CASSVRSFTGTSIQETQYF.